This T cell receptor beta chain was sequenced for a study of cytomegalovirus exposure and HLA in healthy donors. Broader study findings: The study put some 150 TCR beta chains on its list as cytomegalovirus-associated. A missense DCLRE1C variant was associated with V- and J-gene trimming of TCR beta chains in a later analysis, and an independent cohort replicated the association.

Comments on this clone: Its antigen is unidentified.

The length of the CDR3 is 15 residues. Primers: 60 Vbeta forward and 13 Jbeta reverse. The repertoire was sequenced with immunoSEQ multiplex PCR; TCRdb's copy has only in-frame clones and lacks some. The table records roughly 160,000 clones, over 80% of them present only once. This TCR came from a male donor in good health and CMV-seronegative. V and J are TRBV21-1 and TRBJ1-5; the table's TRBD1 call for D was not verified on the DNA. TRBV21-1 is described as a pseudogene. The sequenced material came from PBMCs. CDR3 sequence: CASSKGTALRQPQHF. CDR3 DNA: TGTGCCAGCAGCAAAGGGACAGCCCTCCGCCAGCCCCAGCATTTT.